The TCR beta chain under discussion was sequenced for a study of response to subunit inactivated influenza vaccine. General study findings and limits: There was a suggestion from the authors that each seasonal influenza vaccination recruits few new T cells.

TCRdb reprocessed the RT-PCR reads via MiXCR and lists one record per CDR3 protein. The table includes 550,000 to 800,000 distinct CDR3 sequences, 15% to 19% detected once. This CDR3 has 12 amino acids. CDR1 is SQVTM, CDR2 ANQGSEA, per germline. The V gene lost 4 bases and the J gene lost 5 bases, with 11 bases spanning the gap. In the case of this clonotype: Its antigen is undetermined.

Sample: PBMCs from blood, taken 11 to 12 days after vaccination. V is TRBV29-1 and J is TRBJ2-5, with D possibly being TRBD1 (6 bases). This receptor was identified in a man in his forties or fifties who received an inactivated influenza vaccine. The CDR3 loop is CSVAGVGETQYF. Here the CDR3 DNA reads TGCAGCGTTGCAGGGGTGGGGGAGACCCAGTACTTC.